This T cell receptor beta chain was sequenced during a study of blood T cell repertoires in COVID-19. The CDR3 extends over 14 amino acids. Germline trimming cut 4 bases from V and 4 bases from J; bases unmatched to any gene: 6. CDR1 SGDLS and CDR2 YYNGEE come from the germline V gene. Source study methods: Estimates of nucleated cell counts were drawn from the amplification of reference gene primers. Measured with immunoSEQ multiplex PCR; TCRdb has only the in-frame clones, and not every one. The V and J calls and clone size come from that table; D and trimming were worked out from the DNA. The table shows approximately 230,000 clones, with just over 85% occurring only once.

The source material was peripheral blood. This receptor was obtained from an older man with acute or convalescent COVID-19. V usage is TRBV9 and J usage is TRBJ2-5; 8 positions agree with TRBD2. Here the CDR3 DNA reads TGTGCCAGCAGCCCAGGACTAGCCGGAGAGACCCAGTACTTC. The encoded protein is CASSPGLAGETQYF. Full variable domain (remainder filled in from reference TRBV9 and TRBJ2-5): DSGVTQTPKHLITATGQRVTLRCSPRSGDLSVYWYQQSLDQGLQFLIQYYNGEERAKGNILERFSAQQFPDLHSELNLSSLELGDSALYFCASSPGLAGETQYFGPGTRLLVL.